This is a list of T cell receptor beta chains from one sample in a study of shared clonotypes between healthy human individuals. Assay used: immunoSEQ multiplex PCR; TCRdb lists only in-frame clones, some missing. The sample lists around 550,000 clones, 95% to 97% seen once, with about 0.057% in the top ten. The sequenced material came from naive CD4+ T cells sorted from blood. These receptors were obtained from a woman under 40 in good health. Each CDR3 is given with its conserved first and last residue. D genes are given only for firm matches. Size tells how often a clone was seen (once, few, many) or the class of an expanded clone, and some rows leave it out.

D	J	V	size	DNA	CDR3
.	TRBJ1-5	TRBV19	.	TGTGCCAGTAGTATCAGGACTACAAATCAGCCCCAGCATTTT	CASSIRTTNQPQHF
.	TRBJ1-3	TRBV6-5	once	TGTGCCAGCAGTTACTCCAGGGAAATCTCTGGAAACACCATATATTTT	CASSYSREISGNTIYF
.	TRBJ1-5	TRBV19	.	TGTGCCAGTAGCGTTACCGGGGGTGGTTCGAGCAATCAGCCCCAGCATTTT	CASSVTGGGSSNQPQHF
TRBD1	TRBJ1-1	TRBV5-1	.	TGCGCCAGCAGCATAGGGACAGTGAACACTGAAGCTTTCTTT	CASSIGTVNTEAFF
TRBD1	TRBJ1-1	TRBV28	once	TGTGCCAGCAGCCTGGACAGGGAAGCTTTCTTT	CASSLDREAFF
.	TRBJ2-7	TRBV5-6	.	TGTGCCAGCAGCTTGTACGGAACCTACGAGCAGTACTTC	CASSLYGTYEQYF
.	TRBJ2-7	TRBV7-8	.	TGTGCCAGCAGCCAAGGGGATCTAGGAGTGTACTACGAGCAGTACTTC	CASSQGDLGVYYEQYF
.	TRBJ1-2	TRBV5-5	.	TGTGCCAGCAGCTTGCTGGGGATCGGCTACACCTTC	CASSLLGIGYTF
.	TRBJ2-1	TRBV11-2	.	TGTGCCAGCAGCTTAGATCCCGCTATCTGGGGCAATGAGCAGTTCTTC	CASSLDPAIWGNEQFF
.	TRBJ2-7	TRBV10-2	.	TGCGCCAGCAGTAGATTATACAGGAGCCACGAGCAGTACTTC	CASSRLYRSHEQYF
TRBD2	TRBJ2-7	TRBV30	.	TGTGCCATTACAAGGGCTAGCGGGAGCGAGCAGTACTTC	CAITRASGSEQYF
.	TRBJ2-1	TRBV7-6	.	TGTGCCAGCAGCTCCAACCAGGGGTTTTGGGATAACAATGAGCAGTTCTTC	CASSSNQGFWDNNEQFF
TRBD2	TRBJ2-1	TRBV19	.	TGTGCCAGTAGCACTAGCGGGGCATACAATGAGCAGTTCTTC	CASSTSGAYNEQFF
TRBD1	TRBJ2-1	TRBV6-1	.	TGTGCCAGCAGGCGGACAGGGAAGGGTTATGAGCAGTTCTTC	CASRRTGKGYEQFF
.	TRBJ1-2	TRBV6-5	.	TGTGCCAGCAGTTACTCGAATAGAGGGGGGGTATATGGCTACACCTTC	CASSYSNRGGVYGYTF
.	TRBJ2-3	TRBV18	.	TGTGCCAGCTCACCATCTACAGATACGCAGTATTTT	CASSPSTDTQYF
.	TRBJ1-2	TRBV15	.	TGTGCCACCAGCAGGACGGAAGAAGGGATGGGCTACACCTTC	CATSRTEEGMGYTF
.	TRBJ2-7	TRBV28	.	TGTGCCAGCAGTTTAGGAGGTCGGGGGACTTTACCATACGAGCAGTACTTC	CASSLGGRGTLPYEQYF
.	TRBJ2-5	TRBV6-6	.	TGTGCCAGCATGAAATCCGGGCAAGAGACCCAGTACTTC	CASMKSGQETQYF
.	TRBJ1-2	TRBV19	.	TGTGCCAGTAGTTGGCAGGAGGGGGGCTACACCTTC	CASSWQEGGYTF
.	TRBJ2-2	TRBV5-1	.	TGCGCCAGCAGCTTGGCTTGGGTAGGGCGCACCGGGGAGCTGTTTTTT	CASSLAWVGRTGELFF
.	TRBJ1-1	TRBV19	.	TGTGCCATTGCCGACTTCCGGGGAAAAAAGGGGGCTGAAGCTTTCTTT	CAIADFRGKKGAEAFF
.	TRBJ2-7	TRBV5-1	.	TGCGCCAGCAGTAAGGAGGGAGTCTCGTCCGAGCAGTACTTC	CASSKEGVSSEQYF
TRBD2	TRBJ2-2	TRBV6-5	.	TGTGCCAGCAGTTTTAGCGGGAGAGTCAACGCCGGGGAGCTGTTTTTT	CASSFSGRVNAGELFF
.	TRBJ2-3	TRBV28	.	TGTGCCAGCAGTTACCGGCCAGGAAGCACAGATACGCAGTATTTT	CASSYRPGSTDTQYF
TRBD2	TRBJ2-1	TRBV2	.	TGTGCCAGCAGTGAAGGTCTGGGGCGGGAGGGCCTCAATGAGCAGTTCTTC	CASSEGLGREGLNEQFF
TRBD2	TRBJ2-7	TRBV6-6	.	TGTGCCAGCAGTTTCAAGGGGCGGGAGAGCGCCTACGAGCAGTACTTC	CASSFKGRESAYEQYF
TRBD1	TRBJ1-5	TRBV28	.	TGTGCCAGCACCCATTTTGGGACAGGGTACCAAAATCAGCCCCAGCATTTT	CASTHFGTGYQNQPQHF
TRBD1	TRBJ1-2	TRBV5-1	.	TGCGCCAGCAACCCACAGGGGGGGGAAGGCGGCTACACCTTC	CASNPQGGEGGYTF
TRBD1	TRBJ2-7	TRBV28	once	TGTGCCAGCAGTCGACATGACAGGGACGAGCAGTACTTC	CASSRHDRDEQYF
TRBD2	TRBJ2-5	TRBV7-2	.	TGTGCCAGCAGTCGTAATCCTAGCGGGAGGAGCAAGACCCAGTACTTC	CASSRNPSGRSKTQYF
TRBD2	TRBJ2-2	TRBV14	.	TGTGCCAGCAGCCAAGGAGTGACTAGCGGATCTAAATCGGCTACCGGGGAGCTGTTTTTT	CASSQGVTSGSKSATGELFF
.	TRBJ2-2	TRBV7-7	.	TGTGCCAGCAGGGACATGACCGGGGAGCTGTTTTTT	CASRDMTGELFF
.	TRBJ2-7	TRBV10-1	.	TGCGCCAGCAGCCTACAGGCGACCTACGAGCAGTACTTC	CASSLQATYEQYF